Listed below are T cell receptor beta chains from one sample, sequenced in a study of identical twins. TCRdb redid the calling of the 5' RACE reads with MiXCR, one entry per CDR3 protein. This table holds approximately 500,000 distinct CDR3 sequences, 12% to 15% found once. This sample also belongs to another study, concerning yellow fever vaccine responses in identical twins.

Sequencing was done on a sample of CD4+ T cells sorted from blood. The receptors shown here come from a woman aged 18-29 years in good health. The CDR3 runs from the conserved cysteine through the conserved F or W. A D gene is named only where the DNA matches it firmly. Size is stated for part of the rows, as once, few or many counts, or as a class when the clone is expanded.

TRBD2	NA	TRBV5-1	TRBJ2-7	CASSLLGGSSYEQYF	TGCGCCAGCAGCTTGCTGGGCGGGAGCTCCTACGAGCAGTACTTC
NA	NA	TRBV6-1	TRBJ2-2	CASSATQGGIRELFF	TGTGCCAGCAGTGCAACCCAGGGGGGGATCCGGGAGCTGTTTTTT
NA	few	TRBV4-2	TRBJ2-7	CASSQAYQGPYEQYF	TGTGCCAGCAGCCAAGCTTACCAGGGCCCCTACGAGCAGTACTTC
NA	few	TRBV25-1	TRBJ1-5	CASSEFRSGEPQHF	TGTGCCAGCAGTGAATTCCGTTCCGGTGAGCCCCAGCATTTT
NA	few	TRBV12-3/TRBV12-4	TRBJ2-7	CASSLSRLGEQYF	TGTGCCAGCAGTTTATCCCGACTGGGCGAGCAGTACTTC
TRBD2	NA	TRBV20-1	TRBJ2-1	CSALIPGLVINEQFF	TGCAGTGCCCTGATTCCGGGACTAGTAATCAATGAGCAGTTCTTC
TRBD2	few	TRBV12-3/TRBV12-4	TRBJ2-7	CASTLRTSGRISSYEQYF	TGTGCCAGCACCCTGAGGACTAGCGGGAGAATTAGCTCCTACGAGCAGTACTTC
NA	few	TRBV11-1	TRBJ2-1	CASSLGGPWEQFF	TGTGCCAGCAGCCTAGGTGGGCCTTGGGAGCAGTTCTTC
NA	few	TRBV3-1	TRBJ1-6	CASSHGDNSPLHF	TGTGCCAGCAGCCACGGTGATAATTCACCCCTCCACTTT
TRBD2	NA	TRBV5-1	TRBJ2-3	CASRNRGLAAPLADTQYF	TGCGCCAGCAGAAATCGTGGACTAGCGGCCCCACTCGCAGATACGCAGTATTTT
NA	few	TRBV4-1	TRBJ1-2	CASSLTTGSYGYTF	TGCGCCAGCAGCCTTACCACGGGTTCCTATGGCTACACCTTC
NA	NA	TRBV15	TRBJ2-1	CATSRDLGGNNEQFF	TGTGCCACCAGCAGAGATCTAGGAGGGAACAATGAGCAGTTCTTC
NA	many	TRBV6-1	TRBJ1-5	CASSDSMGNQPQHF	TGTGCCAGCAGTGACAGTATGGGCAATCAGCCCCAGCATTTT
TRBD2	NA	TRBV11-2	TRBJ2-1	CASSLAASGAPNEQFF	TGTGCCAGCAGCTTAGCGGCTAGCGGGGCACCGAATGAGCAGTTCTTC
NA	few	TRBV15	TRBJ2-1	CATSRDGKGFGEQFF	TGTGCCACCAGCAGAGATGGGAAGGGGTTTGGTGAGCAGTTCTTC
NA	NA	TRBV7-9	TRBJ2-7	CASSRQPYEQYF	TGTGCCAGCAGCCGTCAGCCCTACGAGCAGTACTTC
NA	few	TRBV12-3/TRBV12-4	TRBJ2-2	CASSFNRQNTGELFF	TGTGCCAGCAGTTTTAATCGGCAGAACACCGGGGAGCTGTTTTTT
NA	many	TRBV24-1	TRBJ2-1	CATSDPVLGPLEQFF	TGTGCCACCAGTGATCCGGTGTTGGGGCCCCTTGAGCAGTTCTTC
NA	NA	TRBV12-3/TRBV12-4	TRBJ2-7	CASSLSGGNPYEQYF	TGTGCCAGCAGTTTAAGCGGCGGGAACCCCTACGAGCAGTACTTC
TRBD1	NA	TRBV3-1	TRBJ1-4	CASSLDRGGKLFF	TGTGCCAGCAGCCTCGACAGGGGCGGGAAACTGTTTTTT
TRBD2	NA	TRBV7-9	TRBJ2-2	CASSLGLAGASTGELFF	TGTGCCAGCAGCTTGGGACTAGCGGGAGCCAGCACCGGGGAGCTGTTTTTT
NA	NA	TRBV9	TRBJ1-2	CASSALHGTYGYTF	TGTGCCAGCAGCGCCCTTCACGGGACCTATGGCTACACCTTC
NA	NA	TRBV28	TRBJ1-1	CASSWGLITEAFF	TGTGCCAGCAGTTGGGGACTGATCACTGAAGCTTTCTTT